A selection of T cell receptor beta chains follows, all from one sample in a study of blood T cell repertoires in COVID-19. Produced via immunoSEQ multiplex PCR; TCRdb's table is partial and in-frame only. The sample holds 80,000 to 95,000 clones, about 71% seen once. What was sequenced was peripheral blood. The source of these receptors is a woman aged 50 to 65 with acute or convalescent COVID-19. CDR3s include the opening cysteine and the closing phenylalanine or tryptophan. The order of the fields is D gene, V gene, J gene, clone size, CDR3 protein, CDR3 DNA. A D gene is named only where the DNA matches it firmly. Not every row has a clone size; where given, it reads once, few, many or a size class.

NA,TRBV27,TRBJ1-4,NA,CATSGRGEKLFF,TGTGCCACCTCAGGGCGGGGGGAAAAACTGTTTTTT
TRBD2,TRBV27,TRBJ2-5,NA,CASKTPGLAGGQETQYF,TGTGCCAGCAAGACACCGGGACTAGCGGGGGGGCAAGAGACCCAGTACTTC
NA,TRBV21-1,TRBJ1-5,NA,CASTAVSNQPQHF,TGTGCCAGCACCGCAGTCTCCAATCAGCCCCAGCATTTT
TRBD1,TRBV19,TRBJ1-1,NA,CASSGQGADTEAFF,TGTGCCAGTAGTGGACAGGGGGCGGACACTGAAGCTTTCTTT
NA,TRBV5-1,TRBJ1-3,NA,CASSLEAGALGNTIYF,TGCGCCAGCAGCTTGGAGGCGGGGGCGTTAGGAAACACCATATATTTT
NA,TRBV11-3,TRBJ2-2,NA,CASSYDRNTGELFF,TGTGCCAGCAGTTACGACAGAAACACCGGGGAGCTGTTTTTT
NA,TRBV27,TRBJ2-7,few,CASSSSLAAYEQYF,TGTGCCAGCAGTTCCTCTCTCGCGGCCTACGAGCAGTACTTC
NA,TRBV3-1/TRBV3-2,TRBJ2-2,NA,CASSYRNTGELFF,TGTGCCAGCAGCTACAGAAACACCGGGGAGCTGTTTTTT
NA,TRBV28,TRBJ1-1,few,CAITGPLNTEAFF,TGTGCCATCACAGGGCCTCTGAACACTGAAGCTTTCTTT
NA,TRBV3-1/TRBV3-2,TRBJ1-3,NA,CASSQGGVALSGNTIYF,TGTGCCAGCAGCCAAGGGGGGGTAGCGCTCTCTGGAAACACCATATATTTT
NA,TRBV10-2,TRBJ1-6,few,CASSLSGGRDSPLHF,TGCGCCAGCAGTTTATCGGGGGGCCGGGATTCACCCCTCCACTTT
TRBD2,TRBV5-1,TRBJ2-1,few,CASSIGSGGSMSSYNEQFF,TGCGCCAGCAGCATCGGTAGCGGGGGTTCTATGAGCTCCTACAATGAGCAGTTCTTC
TRBD2,TRBV7-2,TRBJ2-3,NA,CASSLERGGTDTQYF,TGTGCCAGCAGCTTGGAGCGGGGGGGCACAGATACGCAGTATTTT
NA,TRBV29-1,TRBJ2-5,NA,CSGKGTNQETQYF,TGCAGCGGGAAGGGGACAAATCAAGAGACCCAGTACTTC
NA,TRBV19,TRBJ1-2,NA,CASSRNYGYTF,TGTGCCAGTAGCCGTAACTATGGCTACACCTTC
TRBD1,TRBV10-3,TRBJ1-4,once,CAISESTGEEKLFF,TGTGCCATCAGTGAGTCGACAGGGGAAGAAAAACTGTTTTTT
TRBD1,TRBV5-5,TRBJ1-3,NA,CASSSLIQGANTIYF,TGTGCCAGCAGCTCCCTCATACAGGGGGCGAACACCATATATTTT
TRBD1,TRBV12-3/TRBV12-4,TRBJ1-1,NA,CASSPQDRDEAFF,TGTGCCAGCAGTCCCCAGGACAGGGATGAAGCTTTCTTT
TRBD2,TRBV3-1/TRBV3-2,TRBJ2-7,NA,CASSPGLAGRGLEQYF,TGTGCCAGCAGCCCCGGACTAGCGGGGCGGGGGCTCGAGCAGTACTTC
NA,TRBV27,TRBJ1-4,few,CASSLGRVPDPTNEKLFF,TGTGCCAGCAGTTTAGGCAGGGTCCCCGACCCAACTAATGAAAAACTGTTTTTT
NA,TRBV12-3/TRBV12-4,TRBJ2-3,NA,CASSLPPGDTQYF,TGTGCCAGCAGTCTCCCCCCAGGAGATACGCAGTATTTT
TRBD1,TRBV7-2,TRBJ1-1,NA,CASSPGQGHTEAFF,TGTGCCAGCAGCCCGGGACAGGGACACACTGAAGCTTTCTTT
NA,TRBV28,TRBJ2-5,NA,CASSLQTGGGTETQYF,TGTGCCAGCAGTTTACAAACAGGGGGAGGGACAGAGACCCAGTACTTC
NA,TRBV5-1,TRBJ2-7,once,CASSLGQGGAYEQYF,TGCGCCAGCAGCTTGGGGCAGGGTGGCGCCTACGAGCAGTACTTC
TRBD1,TRBV5-1,TRBJ1-4,NA,CASSPKPRGLREKLFF,TGCGCCAGCAGCCCCAAACCAAGGGGGCTACGAGAAAAACTGTTTTTT
TRBD1,TRBV28,TRBJ1-3,NA,CASSLDRGVTGNTIYF,TGTGCCAGCAGTTTGGACAGGGGAGTTACTGGAAACACCATATATTTT
NA,TRBV30,TRBJ2-7,NA,CAWRGGSNEQYF,TGTGCCTGGAGGGGGGGATCTAACGAGCAGTACTTC
TRBD2,TRBV13,TRBJ2-1,NA,CASSRGGGSYNEQFF,TGTGCCAGCAGTCGGGGGGGTGGCTCCTACAATGAGCAGTTCTTC
NA,TRBV12-3/TRBV12-4,TRBJ1-5,few,CASSFSGQPQHF,TGTGCCAGCAGTTTTTCCGGTCAGCCCCAGCATTTT
NA,TRBV24-1,TRBJ2-1,NA,CATSDFQGSSYNEQFF,TGTGCCACCAGTGATTTTCAGGGCAGCTCCTACAATGAGCAGTTCTTC
NA,TRBV3-1/TRBV3-2,TRBJ1-1,NA,CASSQAGSTEAFF,TGTGCCAGCAGCCAAGCCGGGAGTACTGAAGCTTTCTTT
TRBD1,TRBV6-1,TRBJ1-2,NA,CASSEGQGVFRGYTF,TGTGCCAGCAGTGAGGGACAGGGGGTCTTTAGAGGCTACACCTTC
TRBD1,TRBV5-1,TRBJ2-1,NA,CASSTKTGSNEQFF,TGCGCCAGCAGCACAAAGACAGGGAGCAATGAGCAGTTCTTC
TRBD2,TRBV5-5,TRBJ2-3,NA,CASRFSGGITDTQYF,TGTGCCAGCAGATTTAGCGGGGGCATCACAGATACGCAGTATTTT
NA,TRBV29-1,TRBJ1-1,NA,CSVSYGANTEAFF,TGCAGCGTGTCGTATGGAGCGAACACTGAAGCTTTCTTT
TRBD2,TRBV9,TRBJ2-5,NA,CASSPGLAGGPAETQYF,TGTGCCAGCAGCCCCGGACTAGCGGGGGGGCCGGCAGAGACCCAGTACTTC
TRBD1,TRBV29-1,TRBJ1-1,NA,CSGIGGAGNTEAFF,TGCAGCGGGATAGGGGGCGCAGGGAACACTGAAGCTTTCTTT
TRBD2,TRBV13,TRBJ2-1,NA,CASSLEWGGAYNEQFF,TGTGCCAGCAGCTTAGAATGGGGGGGAGCCTACAATGAGCAGTTCTTC
TRBD1,TRBV19,TRBJ2-3,NA,CASRDRGRADTQYF,TGTGCCAGTCGAGACAGGGGGCGTGCAGATACGCAGTATTTT
TRBD1,TRBV24-1,TRBJ1-2,NA,CATRGTGDSEGYTF,TGTGCCACCAGAGGGACAGGGGATAGCGAGGGCTACACCTTC
NA,TRBV19,TRBJ1-2,few,CASNPKGIRYGYTF,TGTGCCAGTAACCCTAAGGGGATTCGCTATGGCTACACCTTC
NA,TRBV6-5,TRBJ1-2,many,CASSSSDRGGGYTF,NA
NA,TRBV7-3,TRBJ2-2,NA,CASSRGQGRELFF,TGTGCCAGCAGCCGAGGGCAGGGGCGGGAGCTGTTTTTT
TRBD1,TRBV10-3,TRBJ1-2,NA,CAIRTTGAPGYTF,TGTGCCATCAGGACCACAGGGGCCCCCGGCTACACCTTC
TRBD2,TRBV5-1,TRBJ2-7,NA,CASSLAAGGGYEQYF,TGCGCCAGCAGCTTGGCGGCAGGCGGGGGGTACGAGCAGTACTTC
NA,TRBV14,TRBJ2-2,NA,CASSQDGRGYTGELFF,TGTGCCAGCAGCCAAGATGGCAGGGGTTACACCGGGGAGCTGTTTTTT
NA,TRBV6-2/TRBV6-3,TRBJ1-5,NA,CASSWGQDQPQHF,TGTGCCAGCAGTTGGGGGCAAGATCAGCCCCAGCATTTT
NA,TRBV2,TRBJ1-1,NA,CASSARGWSTEAFF,TGTGCCAGCAGTGCAAGGGGGTGGAGCACTGAAGCTTTCTTT
NA,TRBV10-3,TRBJ2-3,NA,CAISESALGADTQYF,TGTGCCATCAGTGAGTCTGCTTTGGGGGCGGATACGCAGTATTTT
NA,TRBV11-2,TRBJ2-5,few,CASSFGLQETQYF,TGTGCCAGCAGCTTTGGCCTGCAAGAGACCCAGTACTTC
NA,TRBV28,TRBJ1-2,NA,CASMYRDHGYTF,TGTGCCAGCATGTACAGGGATCATGGCTACACCTTC
NA,TRBV9,TRBJ1-1,once,CASSETGRTEAFF,TGTGCCAGCAGCGAAACAGGGCGCACTGAAGCTTTCTTT
NA,TRBV6-2/TRBV6-3,TRBJ2-7,NA,CASSYSIGRGGIEQYF,TGTGCCAGCAGTTACTCGATCGGCCGGGGAGGAATCGAGCAGTACTTC
NA,TRBV7-3,TRBJ2-7,NA,CASSQLPPGIASSYEQYF,TGTGCCAGCAGCCAACTCCCCCCCGGGATAGCCAGCTCCTACGAGCAGTACTTC
NA,TRBV21-1,TRBJ2-5,once,CASSSLAGRGETQYF,TGTGCCAGCAGCTCACTAGCGGGAAGGGGAGAGACCCAGTACTTC